This T cell receptor (beta chain) was obtained from a study of T cell responses to AZD1222 COVID-19 vaccine. Timing groups of about 4 and about 12 weeks for second doses were pooled. Note on this clone: Its antigen is not known.

Germline CDR1 reads KGHDR; CDR2 reads SFDVKD. Trimming took 7 bases from V and 4 from J; bases not matched to a gene: 7. The CDR3 loop spans 14 amino acids. Whole-study findings and limits: Only after the peak T cell response were repertoires sampled. The study found Spike-specific TCR breadth and depth rose after two AZD1222 doses. Spike-wide vaccine-associated CD4 TCRs dominated at 160-218 and 743-854.

Using immunoSEQ multiplex PCR, the repertoire was profiled, and TCRdb retains in-frame clones only, with some absent. Among tens of thousands of clones, roughly nine tenths were seen once, and the ten largest hold over 7.5%. Sequencing used peripheral blood, obtained 28 days after the second AZD1222 dose. The source of this sequence is an adult who received the AZD1222 COVID-19 vaccine. This chain links TRBV24-1 with TRBJ2-7; 9 positions match TRBD1. The CDR3 nucleotides read TGTGCCACCAGACAGGGGGCGGACAGGTACGAGCAGTACGTC. It codes for CATRQGADRYEQYV.